These 8 T cell receptor beta chains came from one sample sequenced in a study of blood T cell repertoires in COVID-19. Some clones are missing from TCRdb's copy, which holds only in-frame ones; the method was immunoSEQ multiplex PCR. The sample lists roughly 150,000 clones; 75% to 85% were seen once. Sequencing was performed on peripheral blood. These receptors originate from a man in his 60s with acute or convalescent COVID-19.

The chain is built from TRBV21-1 and TRBJ2-1; the table's D call, TRBD2, was not checked against the DNA. TRBV21-1 is marked as a pseudogene. CDR3 length: 16 amino acids. CDR3 residues: CASSKEVRSRRGEQFF. The DNA for the CDR3 is TGTGCCAGCAGCAAAGAGGTCCGGAGTCGACGGGGTGAGCAGTTCTTC.

The CDR3 bases are TGTGCCAGCAGGACTACGACAGGGGGCAGGGGCTACACCTTC. It translates to CASRTTTGGRGYTF. V and J are TRBV27 and TRBJ1-2; 10 nucleotides match TRBD1. Germline values: CDR1 MNHEY, CDR2 SMNVEV (reference sequence). V shed 6 bases, J shed 8 bases, and the junction held 9 bases outside the gene matches. The CDR3 runs 14 residues.

The genes are TRBV5-4 and TRBJ2-3, with D perhaps TRBD2 (6 bases). Trimming pared 0 bases from V and 4 bases from J, leaving 18 bases between. The CDR3 runs 17 residues. Germline V CDR1 and CDR2: SGHNT, YYREEE (reference sequence). The CDR3: CASSLVRGTATPDTQYF. The CDR3 DNA is TGTGCCAGCAGCTTGGTACGTGGGACTGCTACTCCAGATACGCAGTATTTT.

This clone was counted only a few times. The V gene is TRBV2, the J gene TRBJ1-6; no clear D. The CDR3 spans 17 residues. V gave up 5 bases and J gave up 0 bases, with 14 bases separating them. Looked up from germline, CDR1 is SNHLY and CDR2 is FYNNEI. CDR3 loop: CASSQTFRGSYNSPLHF. DNA of the CDR3: TGTGCCAGCAGTCAGACATTTCGGGGCTCCTATAATTCACCCCTCCACTTT.

This clone was counted only a few times. This chain joins TRBV27 and TRBJ1-5; 10 nucleotides agree with TRBD1. J gave up 6 bases and V 5 bases, and 7 bases lay outside the gene matches. Germline lookup yields CDR1 MNHEY and CDR2 SMNVEV (reference sequence). The length of the CDR3 is 15 residues. Written as DNA, the CDR3 is TGTGCCAGCAGTGCATCGGGACAGGGGACTCAGCCCCAGCATTTT. It encodes CASSASGQGTQPQHF.

This chain connects TRBV7-2 to TRBJ2-1; 7 bases fit TRBD2. This CDR3 is 15 amino acids long. J gave up 3 bases and V 3 bases, and 5 bases lay outside the gene matches. Looked up from germline, CDR1 is SGHTA and CDR2 is FQGNSA. CDR3 nucleotide sequence: TGTGCCAGCAGCTTCGGGGACTACCGCTACAATGAGCAGTTCTTC. As protein: CASSFGDYRYNEQFF.

The V and J genes are TRBV2 and TRBJ1-4, with 8 bases lining up with TRBD1. Germline lookup yields CDR1 SNHLY and CDR2 FYNNEI. Trimming took 2 bases from V and 8 from J; bases not matched to a gene: 1. This CDR3 comprises 13 residues. CDR3 loop: CASSETGGEKLFF. In DNA form, the CDR3 reads TGTGCCAGCAGTGAAACAGGGGGGGAAAAACTGTTTTTT.

The chain has TRBV28 and TRBJ2-7; TRBD2 is a possible D gene (6 bases). This CDR3 comprises 13 residues. In germline, CDR1 is MDHEN, CDR2 SYDVKM. Between the trimmed V and J ends, which lost 4 bases and 4 bases, there was a span of 11 bases. CDR3 sequence (DNA): TGTGCCAGCAGTTGGCCTAGCGAATACGAGCAGTACTTC. Its protein is CASSWPSEYEQYF.